What follows describes a single T cell receptor beta chain. Its antigen is still unknown. Per-base qualities were not stored, and no clone one base away is much larger. The immunoSEQ multiplex PCR, with forward primers for 54 TRBV segments and reverse primers for 13 TRBJ segments, was used to amplify TCRB CDR3 regions. Pre-culture CD4+ samples were sequenced at deep resolution with a target of 150,000 to 250,000 T cell genomes. Amplicons were sequenced on an Illumina HiSeq System, producing 87 bp reads covering the CDR3. Under the source paper's analysis protocol: PCR and sequencing errors in the reads were corrected, and CDR3 regions were defined by aligning to IMGT reference sequences. Synthetic template pools were used to estimate template counts and unique rearrangement counts. Clonality was calculated as 1 minus Pielou's evenness. Richness was estimated with the Daley-Smith estimator. Morisita's index was used to measure repertoire overlap. Clones present in cultured samples but not detected in the pre-culture repertoire of the same donor were defined as low-abundance clones. TCRdb obtained this table from immuneACCESS and retained in-frame rearrangements with V and J assigned. These tables miss some clones; where compared with another copy, unresolved V genes account for less than half of the shortfall, and the remainder is unexplained. D and trimming come from the DNA, and the V and J calls and clone size come from that table. The sample table contains about 73,000 clones; only one count was recorded for roughly 78% of them. The top ten hold around 1.6% of the sample.

This record belongs to a study of T cell repertoires and HLA-DP antigens listed by TCRdb under 2018. For the study in its entirety: The study used an in vitro model of CD4+ T cell alloreactivity in which transduced HeLa cells presented allogeneic HLA-DP. An average DNA input of roughly 240 ng was used for sorted CD137+CD4+ samples, compared with approximately 1.3 ug for pre-culture CD4+ samples. Compared with self, one alloantigen differed at one amino acid in the peptide-binding groove and the other differed at under eleven, modelling structurally similar versus dissimilar alloantigens. Of the three donors, two were male and one was female, and their ages ranged from the 18-to-29 age band up to the 60-to-69 age band. What the authors observed across the whole study: Limitations included only a few donors, a non-physiological HeLa antigen-presenting system, and the use of total CD4+ responder cells. The naive and memory CD4+ repertoires were not analysed as separate populations. Average cumulative frequency of clones undetected before culture was about 36% against one allele and 50% to 55% against the other. Sorted CD137+ cells showed similar clonality against both alloantigens (approximately 0.36), much higher than the clonality of pre-culture samples (approximately 0.039).

From cysteine to phenylalanine, the CDR3 is 15 amino acids long. This entry keeps only the CDR3 DNA: 45 bases, framed from base 1. CDR1 LNHNV and CDR2 YYDKDF are derived from the germline V gene (reference sequence). V is shortened by 1 base, J by 1 base, and the region joining them spans 10 bases. Untouched CD4+ T cells were isolated from Ficoll-separated PBMC through negative selection with magnetic beads, and an average purity of roughly 98% was reached. Magnetic beads were used to isolate untouched CD4+ T cells from Ficoll-separated PBMC, giving 95% to 98% purity with negligible CD8+ contamination. Peripheral blood mononuclear cells came from the buffy coats of a few healthy blood donors, who served as the study's donors. All three donors were CMV seronegative. Genomic DNA was extracted with the DNeasy Blood & Tissue Kit. TCRB sequencing was performed on genomic DNA from sorted CD137+CD4+ cells and pre-culture CD4+ baseline samples from each subject.

The sequence was obtained from a man in his sixties in good health and CMV-seronegative. Material: CD4+ T cells from PBMCs. Recombination joined TRBV15 with TRBJ1-2; the D gene is unclear. The DNA is as follows: TGTGCCACCAGCAGAGGAGAGACAAGTAACTATGGCTACACCTTC. It specifies CATSRGETSNYGYTF.